The text below deals with one TCR beta chain. The data were obtained in a study of blood T cell repertoires in COVID-19. The trim removed 6 bases at V and 8 bases at J, leaving 11 bases unmatched. CDR1 is LGHDT and CDR2 is YNNKEL in the germline V gene (reference sequence). This CDR3 is 15 amino acids long. Everyone who took part was 18 to 89 years old, and they came from about 25 US areas. The study assigned cohorts using participant-reported clinical history. Before they entered the study, exposed participants had met a COVID-19 case within 2 weeks. As handled by the study authors: How many nucleated cells were present was estimated from reference gene primer amplification. The method was immunoSEQ multiplex PCR; TCRdb's version includes in-frame clones alone and lacks a portion of them. The DNA was the basis for D and trimming; V, J and clone size are from that table. The sample includes under 400,000 clones, roughly 90% seen only once; the top ten take 1%.

What was sequenced was PBMCs or T cells enriched from blood (not recorded which). This chain connects TRBV3-1 (or the pseudogene TRBV3-2) to TRBJ2-2; 8 bases are shared with TRBD1. The source of this sequence is a woman under 40 who had been exposed to COVID-19. The CDR3 reads CASRHTDRVSGELFF. CDR3 nucleotide sequence: TGTGCCAGCAGGCACACGGACAGGGTCTCTGGGGAGCTGTTTTTT.